This TCR beta chain was obtained from a study of CD8+ T cells in alopecia areata. Turning to the study itself: Those patients who were treated received oral tofacitinib, which was given at 5 to 10 mg twice daily for moderate-to-severe alopecia areata. People stayed on tofacitinib for 6 to 18 months, then stopped the drug for 6 months. Whole-study findings and limits: Sequencing of scalp samples also captures resident alphabeta T cells of normal skin.

Sorted populations comprised CD4+ and CD8+ T cells obtained from PBMCs. The V gene end was trimmed by 5 bases and the J gene end by 5 bases; junction bases not matched to a gene: 13. Germline values: CDR1 SGHVS, CDR2 FQNEAQ. The CDR3 length is 17 residues. Concerning this clone: As yet, its antigen is unknown.

RNA extraction was followed by reverse transcription into cDNA, which acted as the sequencing template. Using immunoSEQ multiplex PCR, the repertoire was profiled, and TCRdb retains in-frame clones only, with some absent. Of 200,000 to 250,000 clones in the sample, roughly 57% are singletons; the top ten hold under 0.5%. This sample comprised CD4+ T cells sorted from blood, obtained at week 0. The chain carries TRBV7-8 and TRBJ2-7, with TRBD2 matching over 12 bases. The TCR sequence derives from a human donor with alopecia areata. Here the CDR3 reads CASSPGLAGSRTHEQYF. CDR3 nucleotides: TGTGCCAGCAGCCCCGGACTAGCGGGGTCGAGGACCCACGAGCAGTACTTC.